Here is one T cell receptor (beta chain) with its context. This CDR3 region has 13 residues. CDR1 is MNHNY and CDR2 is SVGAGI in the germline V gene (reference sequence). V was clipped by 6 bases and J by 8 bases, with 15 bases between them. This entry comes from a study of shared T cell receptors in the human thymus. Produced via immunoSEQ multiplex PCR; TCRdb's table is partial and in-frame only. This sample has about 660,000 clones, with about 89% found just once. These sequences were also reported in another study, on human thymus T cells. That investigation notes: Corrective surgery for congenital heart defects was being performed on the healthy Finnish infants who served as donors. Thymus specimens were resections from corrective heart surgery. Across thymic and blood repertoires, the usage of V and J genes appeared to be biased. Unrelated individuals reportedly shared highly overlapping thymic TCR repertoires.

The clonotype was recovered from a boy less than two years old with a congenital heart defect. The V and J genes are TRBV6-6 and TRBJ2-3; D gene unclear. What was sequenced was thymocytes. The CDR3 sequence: CASSDPTEATQYF. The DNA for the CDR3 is TGTGCCAGCAGCGACCCTACCGAGGCTACGCAGTATTTT.